Listed below are T cell receptor beta chains from one sample, sequenced in a study of blood T cell repertoires in COVID-19. Sequencing used immunoSEQ multiplex PCR; TCRdb keeps in-frame clones, though not all of them. The sample shows about 110,000 clones, about 90% of them seen only once. The sample was peripheral blood. Receptors originate from a human donor in a cohort sampled during active COVID-19. Both conserved end residues are part of each CDR3. D genes are given only for firm matches. Size is omitted from some rows. Given values are once, few, many or a class for expanded clones.

NA,TRBV7-9,TRBJ2-3,NA,CASSLGPAASTDTQYF,TGTGCCAGCAGCTTAGGTCCGGCGGCCAGCACAGATACGCAGTATTTT
NA,TRBV19,TRBJ2-7,NA,CASSAGTPSYEQYF,TGTGCCAGTAGTGCCGGGACACCTTCCTACGAGCAGTACTTC
TRBD1,TRBV6-5,TRBJ1-5,NA,CASRGTGGTQPQHF,TGTGCCAGCCGCGGGACAGGGGGGACTCAGCCCCAGCATTTT
TRBD1,TRBV4-1,TRBJ1-5,NA,CASSQEDRVDQPQHF,TGCGCCAGCAGCCAAGAAGACAGGGTTGATCAGCCCCAGCATTTT
NA,TRBV5-1,TRBJ1-1,NA,CASSLGRQGPMNTEAFF,TGCGCCAGCAGCTTGGGACGTCAGGGTCCCATGAACACTGAAGCTTTCTTT
TRBD1,TRBV19,TRBJ2-7,NA,CASSLRDSASSYEQYF,TGTGCCAGTAGTCTCCGGGACAGTGCAAGCTCCTACGAGCAGTACTTC
TRBD1,TRBV2,TRBJ1-5,NA,CASRGQGISNQPQHF,TGTGCCAGCAGGGGACAGGGTATCAGCAATCAGCCCCAGCATTTT
NA,TRBV4-1,TRBJ2-7,NA,CASSQEKRGPPRSYEQYF,TGCGCCAGCAGCCAAGAAAAGAGAGGGCCCCCTCGCTCCTACGAGCAGTACTTC
NA,TRBV7-9,TRBJ2-1,once,CASSSERLTSDEQFF,TGTGCCAGCAGCTCAGAGAGGCTTACCTCGGATGAGCAGTTCTTC
TRBD2,TRBV13,TRBJ2-1,NA,CASSQRGTAYNEQFF,TGTGCCAGCAGCCAGCGGGGTACAGCCTACAATGAGCAGTTCTTC
TRBD2,TRBV7-2,TRBJ2-1,NA,CASSLWSSGNNEQFF,TGTGCCAGCAGCTTATGGTCTAGCGGGAACAATGAGCAGTTCTTC
TRBD2,TRBV10-3,TRBJ2-7,NA,CAIGEAGGVKYEQYF,TGTGCCATCGGGGAAGCGGGGGGCGTTAAGTACGAGCAGTACTTC
TRBD2,TRBV5-1,TRBJ2-5,NA,CASSSAGTSGGIQETQYF,TGCGCCAGCAGCTCCGCCGGGACTAGCGGGGGGATCCAAGAGACCCAGTACTTC
NA,TRBV19,TRBJ2-5,NA,CASSSRMETQYF,TGTGCCAGTAGTAGTAGAATGGAGACCCAGTACTTC
TRBD1,TRBV19,TRBJ1-5,NA,CASSSLRQGLDQPQHF,TGTGCCAGTAGTTCCCTAAGACAGGGGCTGGATCAGCCCCAGCATTTT
NA,TRBV28,TRBJ2-7,NA,CASGPLDYEQYF,TGTGCCAGCGGGCCCCTCGACTACGAGCAGTACTTC
TRBD1,TRBV30,TRBJ2-7,NA,CAWRYRDRPYEQYF,TGTGCCTGGAGATACCGGGACAGACCCTACGAGCAGTACTTC
NA,TRBV6-5,TRBJ1-2,NA,CASIGQEPYGYTF,TGTGCCAGCATCGGTCAGGAACCCTATGGCTACACCTTC
NA,TRBV2,TRBJ1-5,NA,CASSEAGAGPNQPQHF,TGTGCCAGCAGTGAAGCCGGGGCGGGGCCTAATCAGCCCCAGCATTTT
NA,TRBV4-1,TRBJ1-5,few,CASSQDPPRYSNQPQHF,TGCGCCAGCAGCCAAGATCCCCCGCGGTATAGCAATCAGCCCCAGCATTTT
NA,TRBV6-5,TRBJ2-7,NA,CASSYSWGGEQYF,TGTGCCAGCAGTTACTCTTGGGGCGGCGAGCAGTACTTC
NA,TRBV28,TRBJ1-5,once,CASSPISNQPQHF,TGTGCCAGCAGTCCAATTAGCAATCAGCCCCAGCATTTT
TRBD2,TRBV6-5,TRBJ2-7,NA,CASRRGLAGLEQYF,TGTGCCAGCAGAAGAGGACTAGCGGGACTCGAGCAGTACTTC
TRBD1,TRBV5-1,TRBJ1-1,NA,CASSGRQGKNTEAFF,TGCGCCAGCAGCGGACGACAGGGGAAGAACACTGAAGCTTTCTTT
TRBD1,TRBV27,TRBJ2-7,NA,CASSPDRVLSYSEQYF,TGTGCCAGCAGCCCCGACAGGGTCCTGTCGTATTCCGAGCAGTACTTC
TRBD2,TRBV27,TRBJ2-5,few,CASSPSGRGGRKTQYF,TGTGCCAGCAGTCCTTCGGGGAGGGGAGGCAGAAAGACCCAGTACTTC
NA,TRBV19,TRBJ2-7,once,CASSSPGQKSSYEQYF,TGTGCCAGTAGTAGCCCGGGACAAAAAAGCTCCTACGAGCAGTACTTC
NA,TRBV18,TRBJ2-7,NA,CASSPYRGPGDYEQYF,TGTGCCAGCTCACCGTACAGGGGTCCGGGGGACTACGAGCAGTACTTC
NA,TRBV6-6,TRBJ2-3,NA,CASSPGADTDTQYF,TGTGCCAGCAGCCCCGGAGCGGATACAGATACGCAGTATTTT
NA,TRBV5-1,TRBJ2-3,NA,CASSLRSLEVLLDTQYF,TGCGCCAGCAGCTTGCGCTCGTTGGAGGTGCTCTTGGATACGCAGTATTTT
NA,TRBV5-1,TRBJ1-4,NA,CASSEGQTTNEKLFF,TGCGCCAGCAGCGAGGGACAAACAACTAATGAAAAACTGTTTTTT
TRBD2,TRBV7-3,TRBJ2-3,NA,CASSSGLAGHTDTQYF,TGTGCCAGCAGCAGCGGACTAGCGGGACACACAGATACGCAGTATTTT
TRBD1,TRBV5-1,TRBJ2-1,NA,CASSLTGQGAKEQFF,TGCGCCAGCAGCTTGACTGGACAGGGGGCAAAAGAGCAGTTCTTC
NA,TRBV3-1/TRBV3-2,TRBJ1-2,NA,CASSQELVRGNYGYTF,TGTGCCAGCAGCCAAGAATTGGTTAGGGGAAACTATGGCTACACCTTC
TRBD2,TRBV5-4,TRBJ2-3,NA,CATHEGTSKADTQYF,TGTGCCACCCATGAAGGGACTAGCAAGGCAGATACGCAGTATTTT